This T cell receptor (beta chain) was sequenced in a study of cytomegalovirus exposure and HLA in healthy donors. The CDR3 runs 11 residues. For this clone: The antigen is unknown.

Study conclusions and caveats: It was 150 or so TCR beta chains that were listed as cytomegalovirus-associated.

The PCR made use of 60 Vbeta and 13 Jbeta primers. The data were produced by immunoSEQ multiplex PCR, yet TCRdb's version contains in-frame clones alone and is incomplete. The sample records 120,000 or so clones, over 60% being singletons. Donors in the study were healthy people who gave bone marrow. The chain is built from TRBV21-1 and TRBJ1-4; no DNA check was done on the table's D call, TRBD1. TRBV21-1 is a known pseudogene. Material: PBMCs. The TCR comes from an older woman in good health and CMV-seropositive. The CDR3 nucleotides read TGTGCCAGCAGCAAACCAGGGTGGCTGTTTTTT. This translates into CASSKPGWLFF.